A selection of T cell receptor beta chains follows, all from one sample in a study of cytomegalovirus exposure and HLA in healthy donors. Sequencing used immunoSEQ multiplex PCR; TCRdb keeps in-frame clones, though not all of them. This repertoire shows 180,000 or so clones, 60% to 80% found once; its top ten account for 11% to 15%. Sequencing used PBMCs. The source is a man aged 45 to 65 in good health and CMV-seropositive. Each CDR3 is given with its conserved first and last residue. The D gene is left open where the match is weak. Some rows mark clone size as missing; the rest say once, few, many or name a class of expanded clone.

clone size | D gene | J gene | CDR3 length | V gene | CDR3 protein | CDR3 DNA
. | . | TRBJ2-2 | 14 | TRBV13 | CASSRLRGGGELFF | TGTGCCAGCAGCCGTTTACGGGGTGGCGGGGAGCTGTTTTTT
. | TRBD2 | TRBJ2-2 | 15 | TRBV4-3 | CASSHIAGGTGELFF | TGCGCCAGCAGCCATATAGCGGGGGGGACCGGGGAGCTGTTTTTT
. | . | TRBJ2-7 | 14 | TRBV5-4 | CASSLAAGSYEQYF | TGTGCCAGCAGCTTGGCCGCGGGATCCTACGAGCAGTACTTC
. | . | TRBJ2-2 | 15 | TRBV27 | CASSPLKSNTGELFF | TGTGCCAGCAGTCCACTGAAGTCGAACACCGGGGAGCTGTTTTTT
. | . | TRBJ1-2 | 14 | TRBV27 | CATRQLSSNYGYTF | TGTGCCACTCGACAGCTCTCCTCTAACTATGGCTACACCTTC
. | TRBD1 | TRBJ1-4 | 14 | TRBV6-1 | CASSPPGDRGFLFF | TGTGCCAGCAGTCCCCCCGGGGACAGGGGTTTTCTGTTTTTT
. | TRBD1 | TRBJ1-5 | 15 | TRBV19 | CATSSGTGVAQPQHF | TGTGCCACTTCATCCGGGACAGGGGTGGCCCAGCCCCAGCATTTT
. | . | TRBJ1-1 | 14 | TRBV5-1 | CASSFDRMGFEAFF | TGCGCCAGCAGCTTTGACAGGATGGGGTTTGAAGCTTTCTTT
once | . | TRBJ1-5 | 15 | TRBV28 | CASSPPQGYNQPQHF | TGTGCCAGCAGTCCGCCGCAGGGCTATAATCAGCCCCAGCATTTT
. | TRBD1 | TRBJ1-3 | 15 | TRBV5-1 | CASSLMTGVRNTIYF | TGCGCCAGCAGCCTAATGACAGGGGTGAGAAACACCATATATTTT
. | TRBD1 | TRBJ1-1 | 18 | TRBV6-1 | CASSARSLTGGLPREAFF | TGTGCCAGCAGTGCACGTTCTCTAACAGGGGGTCTCCCTCGTGAAGCTTTCTTT
. | TRBD2 | TRBJ2-1 | 12 | TRBV27 | CASSGGVNEQFF | TGTGCCAGCAGTGGGGGGGTCAATGAGCAGTTCTTC
few | . | TRBJ2-7 | 11 | TRBV6-6 | CASRSSYEQYF | TGTGCCAGCAGGAGCTCCTACGAGCAGTACTTC
few | . | TRBJ1-1 | 13 | TRBV4-1 | CASSFSRYTEAFF | TGCGCCAGCAGCTTTTCGAGATACACTGAAGCTTTCTTT
once | TRBD2 | TRBJ2-2 | 12 | TRBV30 | CAWGLAVGELFF | TGTGCCTGGGGACTAGCGGTCGGGGAGCTGTTTTTT
. | TRBD1 | TRBJ1-2 | 14 | TRBV6-1 | CAGETQGTARGYTF | TGTGCCGGCGAGACACAGGGGACAGCGCGTGGCTACACCTTC
. | TRBD1 | TRBJ2-1 | 15 | TRBV11-2 | CASSLGQGWYNEQFF | TGTGCCAGCAGCTTAGGACAGGGGTGGTACAATGAGCAGTTCTTC
. | TRBD2 | TRBJ2-3 | 15 | TRBV2 | CASSGDLPGGDTQYF | TGTGCCAGCAGTGGAGACCTCCCGGGAGGAGATACGCAGTATTTT
. | TRBD1 | TRBJ1-3 | 15 | TRBV2 | CASSEPQGAGNTIYF | TGTGCCAGCAGTGAGCCCCAGGGGGCCGGAAACACCATATATTTT
. | . | TRBJ1-2 | 11 | TRBV7-9 | CSSSTDSYYTF | TGTTCCAGCAGCACGGACAGCTACTACACCTTC
. | . | TRBJ1-5 | 14 | TRBV19 | CASSLSNSNQPQHF | TGTGCCAGTAGTTTGTCAAATAGCAATCAGCCCCAGCATTTT
. | . | TRBJ1-2 | 13 | TRBV10-1 | CASSEKRNYGYTF | TGCGCCAGCAGTGAAAAACGGAACTATGGCTACACCTTC
. | . | TRBJ2-5 | 13 | TRBV6-1 | CASSEVSGETQYF | TGTGCCAGCAGTGAAGTGTCCGGAGAGACCCAGTACTTC
. | TRBD1 | TRBJ1-2 | 14 | TRBV30 | CAWSTGQGKNGYTF | TGTGCCTGGAGTACTGGACAGGGAAAGAATGGCTACACCTTC
. | . | TRBJ1-1 | 14 | TRBV19 | CATAPGRATTEAFF | TGTGCCACCGCACCAGGGAGGGCTACCACTGAAGCTTTCTTT
. | . | TRBJ1-2 | 11 | TRBV19 | CASSSSSGYTF | TGTGCCAGTAGTTCCTCAAGCGGCTACACCTTC
. | . | TRBJ2-2 | 14 | TRBV7-6 | CASSLRARPGELFF | TGTGCCAGCAGCTTGAGAGCGAGGCCCGGGGAGCTGTTTTTT
few | TRBD1 | TRBJ1-3 | 19 | TRBV5-1 | CASSYSGTGGIISGNTIYF | TGCGCCAGCAGTTACTCCGGGACAGGGGGTATTATCTCTGGAAACACCATATATTTT
. | . | TRBJ1-1 | 15 | TRBV4-1 | CASSQDHRVGTEAFF | TGCGCCAGCAGCCAAGATCACAGGGTGGGGACTGAAGCTTTCTTT
. | TRBD2 | TRBJ2-1 | 14 | TRBV10-3 | CALQAGAASNEQFF | TGTGCCTTACAAGCGGGGGCCGCGTCGAATGAGCAGTTCTTC
. | TRBD1 | TRBJ2-1 | 15 | TRBV5-1 | CASSLSQGVYNEQFF | TGCGCCAGCAGCTTGTCCCAGGGGGTCTACAATGAGCAGTTCTTC
. | . | TRBJ1-1 | 15 | TRBV29-1 | CSVGYGARMNTEAFF | TGCAGCGTTGGGTATGGGGCGAGGATGAACACTGAAGCTTTCTTT
. | . | TRBJ2-7 | 14 | TRBV6-6 | CASSYLPGANEQYF | TGTGCCAGCAGTTACCTACCAGGGGCCAACGAGCAGTACTTC
. | TRBD1 | TRBJ2-1 | 14 | TRBV5-1 | CASSPGQGRNEQFF | TGCGCCAGCAGCCCCGGACAGGGCAGGAATGAGCAGTTCTTC
. | . | TRBJ1-1 | 13 | TRBV4-3 | CASSQDGADEAFF | TGCGCCAGCAGCCAAGATGGGGCGGATGAAGCTTTCTTT
. | TRBD1 | TRBJ1-2 | 15 | TRBV27 | CASRQPGQGHYGYTF | TGTGCCAGCAGGCAACCGGGACAGGGGCACTATGGCTACACCTTC
. | . | TRBJ1-1 | 13 | TRBV27 | CASTKGGGTEAFF | TGTGCCAGCACCAAGGGAGGGGGGACTGAAGCTTTCTTT
. | TRBD2 | TRBJ2-5 | 16 | TRBV13 | CASSLGLGTNRQTQYF | TGTGCCAGCAGCTTAGGTCTCGGGACTAACAGGCAGACCCAGTACTTC
. | TRBD2 | TRBJ2-1 | 17 | TRBV2 | CASSEALSGGADNEQFF | TGTGCCAGCAGTGAAGCGCTTAGCGGGGGGGCCGACAATGAGCAGTTCTTC
. | TRBD2 | TRBJ2-1 | 15 | TRBV19 | CASSNAGTSWGEQFF | TGTGCCAGTAGTAACGCCGGGACTAGCTGGGGTGAGCAGTTCTTC
. | TRBD2 | TRBJ2-3 | 17 | TRBV2 | CASSVDVAGGLTDTQYF | TGTGCCAGCAGTGTCGATGTAGCGGGGGGACTCACAGATACGCAGTATTTT
. | . | TRBJ2-7 | 13 | TRBV7-9 | CASSLDSYREQYF | TGTGCCAGCAGCTTAGATTCCTATCGGGAGCAGTACTTC
few | TRBD1 | TRBJ1-6 | 14 | TRBV5-4 | CASSFGTGISPLHF | TGTGCCAGCAGCTTCGGGACAGGGATTTCACCCCTCCACTTT
. | . | TRBJ2-4 | 14 | TRBV6-5 | CASSHTSRENIQYF | TGTGCCAGCAGTCACACCTCCCGGGAAAACATTCAGTACTTC
. | . | TRBJ2-7 | 14 | TRBV6-6 | CASRTGLHSYEQYF | TGTGCCAGCAGAACAGGGCTTCATTCCTACGAGCAGTACTTC
. | TRBD1 | TRBJ2-7 | 15 | TRBV30 | CAWSVMDRGLFEQYF | TGTGCCTGGAGTGTGATGGACAGGGGGCTTTTTGAGCAGTACTTC
. | . | TRBJ1-5 | 16 | TRBV27 | CASRGIVGGSNQPQHF | TGTGCCAGCAGAGGTATAGTGGGCGGGAGCAATCAGCCCCAGCATTTT
few | TRBD2 | TRBJ2-3 | 14 | TRBV6-4 | CASSLAGSTDTQYF | TGTGCCAGCAGTCTAGCGGGGAGCACAGATACGCAGTATTTT
. | TRBD2 | TRBJ2-2 | 15 | TRBV18 | CASSPVLAATGELFF | TGTGCCAGCTCACCTGTACTAGCGGCCACCGGGGAGCTGTTTTTT
. | . | TRBJ2-1 | 16 | TRBV5-1 | CASSFEAGAGYNEQFF | TGCGCCAGCAGCTTTGAGGCAGGGGCAGGCTACAATGAGCAGTTCTTC
. | TRBD1 | TRBJ1-1 | 14 | TRBV13 | CASSFNRGLTEAFF | TGTGCCAGCAGCTTTAACAGGGGGTTGACTGAAGCTTTCTTT
few | TRBD1 | TRBJ2-2 | 16 | TRBV7-3 | CASSSQGAINTGELFF | TGTGCCAGCAGCTCACAGGGGGCGATTAACACCGGGGAGCTGTTTTTT
. | . | TRBJ2-3 | 16 | TRBV5-4 | CASSPEGATTTDTQYF | TGTGCCAGCAGCCCCGAGGGTGCTACCACCACAGATACGCAGTATTTT
. | TRBD1 | TRBJ2-5 | 15 | TRBV5-1 | CASSLADRDQETQYF | TGCGCCAGCAGCTTGGCGGACAGGGACCAAGAGACCCAGTACTTC